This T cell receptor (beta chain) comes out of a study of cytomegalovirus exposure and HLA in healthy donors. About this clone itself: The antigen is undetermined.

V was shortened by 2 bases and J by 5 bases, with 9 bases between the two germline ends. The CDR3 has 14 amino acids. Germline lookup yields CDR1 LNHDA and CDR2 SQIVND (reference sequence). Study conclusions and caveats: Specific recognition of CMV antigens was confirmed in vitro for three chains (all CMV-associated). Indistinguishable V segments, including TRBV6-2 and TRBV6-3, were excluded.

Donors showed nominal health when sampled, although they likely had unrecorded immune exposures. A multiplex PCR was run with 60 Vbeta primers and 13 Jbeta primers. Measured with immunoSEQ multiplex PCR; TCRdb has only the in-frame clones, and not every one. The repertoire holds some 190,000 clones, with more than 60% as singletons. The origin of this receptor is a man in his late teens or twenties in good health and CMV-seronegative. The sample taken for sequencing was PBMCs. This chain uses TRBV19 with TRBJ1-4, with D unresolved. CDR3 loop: CASSIWAENEKLFF. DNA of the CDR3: TGTGCCAGTAGTATATGGGCCGAGAATGAAAAACTGTTTTTT.